This TCR beta chain was captured by sequencing in a study of CD8 T cells in Susac syndrome (dated by TCRdb to about 2019). In terms of the full investigation: Whether CD8+ T cell activation and differentiation in Susac syndrome was antigen driven was tested using repertoire sequencing. The clonality of the CD8+ T cell repertoire was compared across approximately 11 healthy donors, around 14 Susac syndrome patients and about 16 multiple sclerosis patients. Study-level results and caveats: The number of individuals in the TCR sequencing and HLA analysis was recognized as being relatively small.

Peripheral blood CD8+ and CD4+ T cells from healthy donors, Susac syndrome patients and multiple sclerosis patients were profiled using high-throughput TCR beta sequencing. The healthy donors served as controls matched for age and sex. CD8+ TEMRA cells were enriched by FACS, while bulk CD8+ and CD4+ T cells were purified by magnetic negative isolation. Blood was drawn into EDTA tubes, processed within 24 hours, and PBMCs were isolated by density gradient centrifugation. PBMCs intended for TCR sequencing were frozen in liquid nitrogen and were later thawed in a 37 degrees C water bath. A purity of at least 90% was achieved for sorted or isolated CD4+, CD8+ and CD8+ TEMRA cells. RNA was extracted with the RNeasy kit and 0.5 to 1 ug was reverse transcribed using random hexamers. TCR beta CDR3 regions were amplified with the immunoSEQ multiplex PCR assay covering 54 Vbeta and 13 Jbeta segments. To correct PCR amplification bias, a synthetic template baseline was used for both primer optimization and computational correction. The paper's processing steps were these. Reads were assigned to V, D and J genes according to IMGT and analyzed in immunoSEQ Analyzer, with only productive sequences retained. To calculate clonality, Shannon entropy was normalized by log2 of the number of productive unique sequences and then subtracted from one. Public and private clones were assessed among the 100 most prevalent clones of each patient and control. Clones were defined as Susac-specific if absent from the healthy and MS cohorts, from 900 to 1,300 published viral clones and from other ImmuneACCESS disease sequences. In-frame beta chains were kept once TCRdb had trimmed the public reads at Q25 with fastp and called clones with MiXCR. Entries are consolidated by CDR3 protein sequence, retaining the most common genes and DNA. For this entry, the V and J calls and clone size follow TCRdb and not the study's own pipeline. This sample gives approximately 46,000 distinct CDR3 sequences in total; 80% to 95% of them show up just once. The leading ten clones occupy 0.35% to 0.5% of the sample.

Turning to this clonotype: It has no known antigen specificity. The input lacks base qualities; no much larger clone sits a single base away.

Reading the germline V gene (reference sequence) gives CDR1 SEHNR and CDR2 FQNEAQ. V and J are truncated by 5 bases and 5 bases respectively, leaving an intervening sequence of 21 bases. The CDR3 starts with the cysteine, ends with the phenylalanine, and has 16 residues. Just CDR3 DNA is preserved here, 48 bases in frame from base 1. This clonotype originated in a human donor in good health. The chain is assembled from TRBV7-9 and TRBJ2-5, with a tentative D call of TRBD1 or TRBD2, each matching 5 bases. The sequencing sample was made of CD8+ T cells from PBMCs. CDR3 reads: CASSDEGSGSSETQYF. The nucleotide sequence is given as TGTGCCAGCAGCGATGAGGGGTCAGGGAGTTCGGAGACCCAGTACTTC.